This T cell receptor beta chain was identified in a study of metastatic and nonmetastatic thyroid tumors. Study-wide background: Blood and tumor or nodule tissue repertoires from malignant and benign thyroid patients were compared. General study findings and limits: It was reported that TCR beta diversity was significantly higher in malignant thyroid tumors than benign nodules, in blood and tumor.

The CDR3 loop spans 17 amino acids. Trimming removed 0 bases at V and 0 bases at J, with 12 bases between. Germline assignment: CDR1 LNHNV and CDR2 YYDKDF (reference sequence). Authors' data handling: CDR3 was compared across clinicopathological groups, and the resulting differences were used to build a distant-metastasis classifier for papillary thyroid cancer. Through MiXCR, TCRdb re-clonotyped the PCR reads. None of the V and J calls come from the authors' own analysis; TCRdb made them. The sample has 20,000 to 30,000 clones, 10% to 15% seen once. Nobody among the patients had been given any treatment before thyroid surgery. This clone was recorded many times. Its antigen is as yet unknown.

The sequencing sample was made of blood. This rearrangement joins TRBV15 to TRBJ2-1; unclear D gene. The sequence was collected from a female donor with papillary thyroid cancer or a benign thyroid nodule (not recorded which). Some clones in this sample may be carry-over from other donors' samples. CDR3 bases: TGTGCCACCAGCAGAGATATTCCCCGGAGCTCCTACAATGAGCAGTTCTTC. Its translation is CATSRDIPRSSYNEQFF.